The 14 T cell receptor delta chains below were found in one sample sequenced in a study of gamma-delta chains in newborns, infants, children. TCRdb fed the reads to CATT. There are 3,900 or so delta-chain clones in the sample; roughly 14% occur only once, and over 6.5% lies in the top ten. Sequenced: blood. Receptor source: a child who was a newborn, infant or young child, either healthy, febrile or measles-vaccinated (not recorded which).

This clone occurred a few times. This DNA's translation and the protein TCRdb lists, from a much larger clone, do not match at residue 7, likely due to a read error; the protein shown is translated from the DNA. This chain connects TRDV2 to TRDJ3; tentative D call: TRDD3 (6 bases). This CDR3 has 19 residues. In germline, CDR1 is GEAIGNYY, CDR2 EKD. V dropped 3 bases and J dropped 0 bases, with 17 bases sitting between them. CDR3: CACDSVPGESSWDTRQMFF. The CDR3 bases are TGTGCCTGTGACTCCGTACCGGGGGAAAGCTCCTGGGACACCCGACAGATGTTTTTC.

For this clone: A single base is all that separates this from a far larger clone, so a read error is likely. The V call is TRDV2, the J call TRDJ2, with 8 bases that match TRDD3. The CDR3 runs 19 residues. From germline, CDR1 is GEAIGNYY and CDR2 EKD. The CDR3 here is CACDTVIRTGGPLTSQLFF. The DNA for the CDR3 is TGTGCCTGTGACACCGTCATCCGTACTGGGGGTCCTTTGACATCACAACTCTTCTTT.

In regard to this clone: The protein that TCRdb holds for this DNA derives from a much larger clone and differs from the translated DNA at residue 6, which likely indicates a read error; the protein shown here is translated from the DNA. V gene TRDV1 combines with J gene TRDJ1; 12 positions agree with TRDD3. Germline CDR1 reads TSWWSYY; CDR2 reads QGS. This CDR3 is 21 amino acids long. Trimming removed 4 bases from V and 0 bases from J; junction bases left unmatched: 18. The CDR3 sequence is CALGGVPSYGTGGYYTDKLIF. In DNA form, the CDR3 reads TGTGCTCTTGGGGGCGTCCCTTCCTACGGTACTGGGGGATACTACACCGATAAACTCATCTTT.

A remark on this clone: This may stem from a read error, because a much larger clone lies one nucleotide away. The CDR3 DNA sequence: TGTGCCTGTGACACCCTCTTACTGGGGGATACGTCCTGGGACACCCGACAGGTGTTTTTC. It is translated as CACDTLLLGDTSWDTRQVFF. V usage is TRDV2 and J usage is TRDJ3; 13 nucleotides line up with TRDD3. CDR1 and CDR2 from the germline V gene are GEAIGNYY and EKD. The CDR3 is 20 amino acids.

This clone counts as medium-sized. At one end, the junction sequence differs from germline, possibly due to a read error. This sample includes further DNA sequences coding for the same CDR3. The V gene is TRDV2, the J gene TRDJ1, with D uncertain. Germline CDR1 is GEAIGNYY and CDR2 is EKD. The CDR3 covers 20 residues. The CDR3 spells CACDNLVMDDAVGYTDKLIF. The DNA for the CDR3 is TGTGCCTGTGACAATCTCGTCATGGATGACGCGGTCGGGTACACCGACAAACTCATCTTT.

Regarding this clone: TCRdb pairs this DNA with a much larger clone's protein that differs at residue 8, likely a read error; the protein shown was translated from the DNA. CDR3 region: CACDTLEAGGYSLDKLIF. The CDR3 nucleotides are TGTGCCTGTGACACCTTAGAGGCTGGGGGATATTCGCTCGATAAACTCATCTTT. The gene calls are TRDV2 and TRDJ1, with 10 bases matching TRDD3. Germline V gene sequence: CDR1 GEAIGNYY, CDR2 EKD. This CDR3 contains 18 residues. The V gene end was trimmed by 0 bases and the J gene end by 4 bases; junction bases not matched to a gene: 13.

This clone was counted a few times. A read error is possible here, since a much larger clone lies one base away. The chain couples TRDV1 to TRDJ1; TRDD3 aligns across 9 bases. The germline gives CDR1 TSWWSYY, CDR2 QGS. The CDR3 runs 20 residues. The trim removed 5 bases at V and 3 bases at J, leaving 22 bases unmatched. CDR3 in amino acids: CALGKTILGDTMWYADKLIF. In DNA form, the CDR3 reads TGTGCTCTTGGGAAAACGATCCTTGGGGATACGATGTGGTACGCCGATAAACTCATCTTT.

In its sample, this clone was seen a few times. The protein recorded in TCRdb matches a much larger clone and deviates from this DNA's translation at residue 6, suggesting a read error; the protein here is obtained by translating the DNA. CDR3 residues: CACDIRGDMTAQLFF. CDR3 DNA sequence: TGTGCCTGTGACATACGGGGGGATATGACAGCACAACTCTTCTTT. The chain couples TRDV2 to TRDJ2; TRDD3 matches at 8 bases. This CDR3 comprises 15 residues. V shed 2 bases, J shed 3 bases, and the junction held 4 bases outside the gene matches. Germline-derived CDR1 and CDR2 are GEAIGNYY and EKD.

Of note for this clone: A far larger clone is a single base away, which makes a read error likely. CDR3: CALGEGFPFTGGISALYTDKLIF. For the CDR3, the DNA is TGTGCTCTTGGGGAGGGTTTCCCCTTTACTGGGGGAATCTCGGCGTTGTACACCGACAAACTCATCTTT. The rearrangement uses TRDV1 and TRDJ1, with TRDD3 identical over 9 bases. TCRdb carries no J gene annotation; the J gene was assigned here by matching the DNA with germline. CDR3 length: 23 residues. Germline lookup yields CDR1 TSWWSYY and CDR2 QGS.

Note on this clone: The protein that TCRdb holds for this DNA derives from a much larger clone and differs from the translated DNA at residue 5, which likely indicates a read error; the protein shown here is translated from the DNA. The CDR3 bases are TGTGCCTGTTCTGGACTGGGGGATACACGCACCTACACCGATAAACTCATCTTT. Encoded protein: CACSGLGDTRTYTDKLIF. This chain joins TRDV2 and TRDJ1; 12 bases align to TRDD3. The J gene comes from matching the DNA to germline here; TCRdb lacks it. The CDR3 has 18 amino acids. V dropped 6 bases and J dropped 0; count of bases not matched to a gene: 13. The V gene's germline CDR1 is GEAIGNYY and CDR2 EKD.

This clone was counted once. This rearrangement joins TRDV2 to TRDJ3, with D tentatively TRDD3 (6 bases). The J gene is not listed in TCRdb, so it was assigned here from a DNA match to germline. This CDR3 has 20 residues. Germline CDR1 reads GEAIGNYY; CDR2 reads EKD. V lost 0 bases, J lost 2 bases, and 19 bases lay in between. The CDR3 nucleotides read TGTGCCTGTGACACCGTACGGGGGACGACCCTCCCCTGGGACACCCGACAGATGTTTTTC. Translation: CACDTVRGTTLPWDTRQMFF.

Details on this clone: The junction departs from the called germline gene at one end, perhaps through a read error. This sample includes further DNA sequences coding for the same CDR3. V usage is TRDV2 and J usage is TRDJ1; D is possibly TRDD3 (6 bases). Germline V gene data show CDR1 as GEAIGNYY and CDR2 as EKD. The CDR3 contains 15 residues. The CDR3 sequence is CACDKLGADTDKPIF. The CDR3 DNA is TGTGCCTGTGACAAATTGGGGGCCGACACCGATAAACCCATCTTT.

The chain has TRDV1 and TRDJ1, with 12 bases that match TRDD3. TCRdb offers no J gene call, so here the DNA was matched to germline to obtain one. J was trimmed by 0 bases and V by 4 bases; bases with no gene match: 27. The germline V gene encodes CDR1 TSWWSYY and CDR2 QGS. The CDR3 spans 24 residues. The CDR3 is CALGARLPTVVLGDTRTYTDKLIF. The CDR3 region has the DNA TGTGCTCTTGGGGCCCGCCTTCCTACTGTGGTACTGGGGGATACACGCACCTACACCGATAAACTCATCTTT.

The chain has TRDV1 and TRDJ1; TRDD3 matches at 8 bases. Since TCRdb gives no J gene, matching the DNA to germline was used here to assign it. This CDR3 has 18 amino acids. V gave up 5 bases and J gave up 1 base; unmatched junction bases: 15. CDR1 and CDR2 from the germline V gene are TSWWSYY and QGS. The DNA for the CDR3 is TGTGCTCTTGGGAGCCGATACGGGGGGATAGATCTCACCGATAAACTCATCTTT. This translates into CALGSRYGGIDLTDKLIF.